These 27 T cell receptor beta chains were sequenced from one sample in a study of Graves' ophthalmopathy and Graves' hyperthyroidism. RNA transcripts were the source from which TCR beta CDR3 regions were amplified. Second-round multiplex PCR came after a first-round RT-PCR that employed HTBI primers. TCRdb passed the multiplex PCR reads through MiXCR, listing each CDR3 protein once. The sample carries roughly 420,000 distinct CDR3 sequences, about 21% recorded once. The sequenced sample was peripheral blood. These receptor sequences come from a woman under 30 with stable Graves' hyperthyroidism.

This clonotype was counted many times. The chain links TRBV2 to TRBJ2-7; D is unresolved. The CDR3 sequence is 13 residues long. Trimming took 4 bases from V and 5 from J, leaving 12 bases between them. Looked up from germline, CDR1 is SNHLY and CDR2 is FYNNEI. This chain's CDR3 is CASSVTARHEQYF. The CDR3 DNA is TGTGCCAGCAGTGTTACAGCCCGCCACGAGCAGTACTTC.

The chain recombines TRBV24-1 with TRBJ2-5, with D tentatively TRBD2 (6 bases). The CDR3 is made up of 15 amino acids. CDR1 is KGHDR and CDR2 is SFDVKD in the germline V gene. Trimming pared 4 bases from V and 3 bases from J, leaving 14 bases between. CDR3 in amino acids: CATSETGTGEETQYF. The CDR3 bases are TGTGCCACCAGTGAGACGGGGACTGGTGAAGAGACCCAGTACTTC.

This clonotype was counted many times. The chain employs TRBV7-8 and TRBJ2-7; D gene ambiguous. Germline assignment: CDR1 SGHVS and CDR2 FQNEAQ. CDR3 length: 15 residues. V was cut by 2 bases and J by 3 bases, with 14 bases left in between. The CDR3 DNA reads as TGTGCCAGCAGCTTAATACAGACTCAAGTCTACGAGCAGTACTTC. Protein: CASSLIQTQVYEQYF.

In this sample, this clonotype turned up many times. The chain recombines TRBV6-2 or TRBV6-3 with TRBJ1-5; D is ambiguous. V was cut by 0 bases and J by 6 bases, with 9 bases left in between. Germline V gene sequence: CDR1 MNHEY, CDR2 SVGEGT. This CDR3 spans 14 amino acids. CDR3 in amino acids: CASSYSGSGQPQHF. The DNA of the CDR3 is TGTGCCAGCAGTTACTCAGGGTCGGGTCAGCCCCAGCATTTT.

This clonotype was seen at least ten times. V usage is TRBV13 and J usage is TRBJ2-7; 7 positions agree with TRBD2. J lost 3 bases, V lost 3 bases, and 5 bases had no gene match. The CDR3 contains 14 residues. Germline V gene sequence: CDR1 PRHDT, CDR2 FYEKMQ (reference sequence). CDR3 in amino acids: CASSLGGSNYEQYF. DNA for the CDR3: TGTGCCAGCAGCTTGGGCGGGAGCAACTACGAGCAGTACTTC. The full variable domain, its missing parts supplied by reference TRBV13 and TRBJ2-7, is AAGVIQSPRHLIKEKRETATLKCYPIPRHDTVYWYQQGPGQDPQFLISFYEKMQSDKGSIPDRFSAQQFSDYHSELNMSSLELGDSALYFCASSLGGSNYEQYFGPGTRLTVT.

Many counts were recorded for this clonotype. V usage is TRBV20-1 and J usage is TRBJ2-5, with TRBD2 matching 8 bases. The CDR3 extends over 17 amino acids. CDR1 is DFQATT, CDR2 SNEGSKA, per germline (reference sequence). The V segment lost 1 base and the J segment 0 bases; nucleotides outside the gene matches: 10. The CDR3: CSARVRGLAGYQETQYF. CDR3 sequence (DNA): TGCAGTGCTAGAGTTCGGGGTCTAGCGGGCTACCAAGAGACCCAGTACTTC.

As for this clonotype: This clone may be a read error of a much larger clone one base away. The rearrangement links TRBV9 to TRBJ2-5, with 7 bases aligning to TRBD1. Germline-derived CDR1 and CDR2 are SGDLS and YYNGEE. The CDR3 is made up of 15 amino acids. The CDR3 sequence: CASSVGKGGAETRYF. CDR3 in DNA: TGTGCCAGCAGCGTAGGAAAAGGGGGCGCGGAGACCCGGTACTTC.

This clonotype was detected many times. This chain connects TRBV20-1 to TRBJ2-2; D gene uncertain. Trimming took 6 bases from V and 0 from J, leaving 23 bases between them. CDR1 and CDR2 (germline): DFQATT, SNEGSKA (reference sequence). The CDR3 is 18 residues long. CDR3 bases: TGCAGTGCGATTCCCTTGACACGATTCTCTCCGAACACCGGGGAGCTGTTTTTT. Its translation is CSAIPLTRFSPNTGELFF.

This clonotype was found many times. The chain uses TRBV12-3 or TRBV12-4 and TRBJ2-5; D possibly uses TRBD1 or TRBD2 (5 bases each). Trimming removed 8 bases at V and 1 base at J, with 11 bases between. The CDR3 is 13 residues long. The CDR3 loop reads CASVGELQETQYF. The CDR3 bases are TGTGCCAGCGTGGGGGAGCTCCAAGAGACCCAGTACTTC.

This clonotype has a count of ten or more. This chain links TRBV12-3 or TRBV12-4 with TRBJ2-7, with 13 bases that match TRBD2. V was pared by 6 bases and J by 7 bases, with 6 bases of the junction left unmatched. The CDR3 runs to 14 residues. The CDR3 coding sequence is TGTGCCAGCAGGCGGACTAGCGGGAGTGATGAGCAGTACTTC. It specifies CASRRTSGSDEQYF.

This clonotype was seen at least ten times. The CDR3 sequence is CASKPFNQPQHF. The CDR3 region has the DNA TGTGCCAGCAAACCTTTCAATCAGCCCCAGCATTTT. This sequence joins TRBV28 and TRBJ1-5; D is ambiguous. Germline lookup yields CDR1 MDHEN and CDR2 SYDVKM. Trimming took off 7 bases at V and 3 bases at J, with 7 bases between the two ends. This CDR3 spans 12 amino acids. Drawing the rest from reference TRBV28 and TRBJ1-5, the complete variable domain is DVKVTQSSRYLVKRTGEKVFLECVQDMDHENMFWYRQDPGLGLRLIYFSYDVKMKEKGDIPEGYSVSREKKERFSLILESASTNQTSMYLCASKPFNQPQHFGDGTRLSIL.

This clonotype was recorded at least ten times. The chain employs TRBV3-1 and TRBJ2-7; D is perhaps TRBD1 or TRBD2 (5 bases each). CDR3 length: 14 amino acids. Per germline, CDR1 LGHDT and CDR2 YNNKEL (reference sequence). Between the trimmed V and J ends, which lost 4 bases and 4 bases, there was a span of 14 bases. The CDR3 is CASSPGPTLYEQYF. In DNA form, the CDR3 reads TGTGCCAGCAGCCCGGGACCCACACTTTACGAGCAGTACTTC.

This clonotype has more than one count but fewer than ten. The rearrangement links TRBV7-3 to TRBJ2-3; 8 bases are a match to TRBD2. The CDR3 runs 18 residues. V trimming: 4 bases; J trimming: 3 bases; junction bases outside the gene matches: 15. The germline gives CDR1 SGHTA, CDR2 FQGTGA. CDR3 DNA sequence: TGTGCCAGCAGCTCTAAAAAAACTAGCGGTCCTGGGACAGATACGCAGTATTTT. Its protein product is CASSSKKTSGPGTDTQYF.

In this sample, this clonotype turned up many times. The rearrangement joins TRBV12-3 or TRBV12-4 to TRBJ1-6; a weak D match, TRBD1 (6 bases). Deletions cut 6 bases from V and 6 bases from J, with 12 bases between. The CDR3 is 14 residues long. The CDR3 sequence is CASSRDTFNSPLHF. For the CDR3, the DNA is TGTGCCAGCAGCCGGGACACCTTTAATTCACCCCTCCACTTT.

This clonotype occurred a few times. CDR3 amino acids: CASSQGTRQGLTGELFF. The CDR3 DNA reads TGCGCCAGCAGCCAAGGAACAAGACAGGGTCTCACCGGGGAGCTGTTTTTT. The V gene is TRBV4-1, the J gene TRBJ2-2; 7 positions match TRBD1. CDR1 and CDR2 (germline): MGHRA, YSYEKL. The ends lost 1 base at V and 4 bases at J; junction bases unmatched: 9. This CDR3 has 17 amino acids.

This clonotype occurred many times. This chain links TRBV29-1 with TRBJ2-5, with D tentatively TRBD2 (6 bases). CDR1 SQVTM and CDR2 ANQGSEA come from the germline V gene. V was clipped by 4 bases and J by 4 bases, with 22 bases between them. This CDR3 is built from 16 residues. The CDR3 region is CSVVVGAGYTGETQYF. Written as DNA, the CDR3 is TGCAGCGTTGTGGTAGGCGCGGGATATACGGGAGAGACCCAGTACTTC.

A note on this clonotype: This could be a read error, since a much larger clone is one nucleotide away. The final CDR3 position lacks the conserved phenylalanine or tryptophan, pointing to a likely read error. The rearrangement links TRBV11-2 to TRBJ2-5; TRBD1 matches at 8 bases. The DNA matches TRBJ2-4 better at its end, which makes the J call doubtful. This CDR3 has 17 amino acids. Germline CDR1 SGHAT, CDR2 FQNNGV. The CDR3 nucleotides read TGTGCCAGCAGCCCCATGCCAGGGGGCAAGGCCAAAAACATTCAGTACCTC. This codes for CASSPMPGGKAKNIQYL.

CDR3 residues: CASSRGRIYEQYF. CDR3 nucleotides: TGTGCCAGCAGCCGTGGGCGGATCTACGAGCAGTACTTC. J is TRBJ2-7 and V is TRBV7-2; D is ambiguous. CDR1 is SGHTA, CDR2 FQGNSA, per germline. The CDR3 loop spans 13 amino acids. Deletions cut 5 bases from V and 3 bases from J, with 11 bases between.

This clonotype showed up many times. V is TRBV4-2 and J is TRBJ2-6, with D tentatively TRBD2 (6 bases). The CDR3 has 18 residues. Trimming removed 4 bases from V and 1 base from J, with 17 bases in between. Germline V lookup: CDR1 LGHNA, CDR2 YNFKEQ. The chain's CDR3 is CASSLESEGASGANVLTF. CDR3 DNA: TGTGCCAGCAGCCTTGAGTCGGAGGGCGCATCTGGGGCCAACGTCCTGACTTTC.

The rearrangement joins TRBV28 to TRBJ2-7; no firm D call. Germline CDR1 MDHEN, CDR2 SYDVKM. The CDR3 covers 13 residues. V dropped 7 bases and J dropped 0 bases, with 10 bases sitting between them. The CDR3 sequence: CASKSVTSYEQYF. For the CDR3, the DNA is TGTGCCAGCAAATCCGTTACCTCCTACGAGCAGTACTTC.

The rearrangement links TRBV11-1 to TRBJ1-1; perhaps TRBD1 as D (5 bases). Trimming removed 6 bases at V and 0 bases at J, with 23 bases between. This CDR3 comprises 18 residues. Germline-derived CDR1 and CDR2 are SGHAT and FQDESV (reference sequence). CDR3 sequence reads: CASSEGWRGSGVNTEAFF. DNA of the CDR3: TGTGCCAGCAGTGAGGGTTGGAGAGGGTCGGGGGTGAACACTGAAGCTTTCTTT.

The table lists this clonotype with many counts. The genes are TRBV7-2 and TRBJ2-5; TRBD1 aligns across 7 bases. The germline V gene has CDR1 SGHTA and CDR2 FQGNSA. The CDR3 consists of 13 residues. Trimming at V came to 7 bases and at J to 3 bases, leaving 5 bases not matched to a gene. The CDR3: CASIQGSKETQYF. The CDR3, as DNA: TGTGCCAGCATACAGGGGAGTAAAGAGACCCAGTACTTC.

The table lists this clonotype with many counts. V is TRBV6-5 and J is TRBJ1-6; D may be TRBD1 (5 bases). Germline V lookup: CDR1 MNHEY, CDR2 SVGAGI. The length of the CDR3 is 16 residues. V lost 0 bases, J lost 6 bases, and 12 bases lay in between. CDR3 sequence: CASSYSDWDGNSPLHF. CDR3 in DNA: TGTGCCAGCAGTTACTCAGATTGGGACGGTAATTCACCCCTCCACTTT.

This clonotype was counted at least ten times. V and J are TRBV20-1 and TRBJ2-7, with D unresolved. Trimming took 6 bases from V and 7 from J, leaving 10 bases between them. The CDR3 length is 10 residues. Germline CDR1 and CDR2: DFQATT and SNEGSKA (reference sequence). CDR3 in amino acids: CSALKVEQYF. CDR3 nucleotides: TGCAGTGCCCTAAAGGTGGAGCAGTACTTC.

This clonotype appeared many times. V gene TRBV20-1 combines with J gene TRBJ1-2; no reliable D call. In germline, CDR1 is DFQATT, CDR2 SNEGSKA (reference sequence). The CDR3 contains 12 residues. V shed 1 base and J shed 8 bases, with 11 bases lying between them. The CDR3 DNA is TGCAGTGCTAGAGTGGGGATCGGCGGCTACACCTTC. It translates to CSARVGIGGYTF.

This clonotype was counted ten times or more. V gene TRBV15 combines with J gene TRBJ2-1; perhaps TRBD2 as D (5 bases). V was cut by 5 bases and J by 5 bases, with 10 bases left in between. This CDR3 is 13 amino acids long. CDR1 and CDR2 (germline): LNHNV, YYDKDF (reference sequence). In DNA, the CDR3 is TGTGCCACCAGCTTACTCGGGGACAATGAGCAGTTCTTC. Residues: CATSLLGDNEQFF.

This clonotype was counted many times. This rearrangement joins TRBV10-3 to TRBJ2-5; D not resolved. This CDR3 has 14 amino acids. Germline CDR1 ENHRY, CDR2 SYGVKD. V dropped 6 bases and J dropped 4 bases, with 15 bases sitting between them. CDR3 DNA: TGTGCCATCAGCTCCGACGGTACGAGAGAGACCCAGTACTTC. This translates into CAISSDGTRETQYF.